The sequence of this TCR beta chain was determined in a study of blood T cells in healthy people across ages. A second 7 to 11 cycle PCR used barcoded and J-beta primers. Using its own MiXCR run on the 5' RACE reads, TCRdb lists one record per CDR3 protein. Counted here are fewer than 950,000 distinct CDR3 sequences, 30% to 45% occurring once; the ten biggest clones make up under 15%. The CDR3 contains 13 residues. Germline V gene lookup returns CDR1 SQVTM and CDR2 ANQGSEA. V lost 7 bases, J lost 4 bases, and 8 bases stayed unmatched. The chain has TRBV29-1 and TRBJ1-1, with 8 bases fitting TRBD1. The sequenced material came from blood. The TCR was taken from a man between 18 and 29 years old in good health. Written as DNA, the CDR3 is TGCAGCGGTGATGTCACAGGGGGCACTGAAGCTTTCTTT. It codes for CSGDVTGGTEAFF.